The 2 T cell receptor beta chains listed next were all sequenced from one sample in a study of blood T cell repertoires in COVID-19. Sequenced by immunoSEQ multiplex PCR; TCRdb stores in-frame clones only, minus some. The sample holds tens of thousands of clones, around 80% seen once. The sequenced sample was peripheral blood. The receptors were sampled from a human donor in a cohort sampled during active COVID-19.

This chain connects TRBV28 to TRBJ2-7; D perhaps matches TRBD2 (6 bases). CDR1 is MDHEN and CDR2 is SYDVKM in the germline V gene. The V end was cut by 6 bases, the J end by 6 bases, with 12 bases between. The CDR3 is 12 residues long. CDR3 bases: TGTGCCAGCAGACAACTAGCTCTCGAGCAGTACTTC. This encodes CASRQLALEQYF. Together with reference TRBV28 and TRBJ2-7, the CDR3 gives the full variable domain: DVKVTQSSRYLVKRTGEKVFLECVQDMDHENMFWYRQDPGLGLRLIYFSYDVKMKEKGDIPEGYSVSREKKERFSLILESASTNQTSMYLCASRQLALEQYFGPGTRLTVT.

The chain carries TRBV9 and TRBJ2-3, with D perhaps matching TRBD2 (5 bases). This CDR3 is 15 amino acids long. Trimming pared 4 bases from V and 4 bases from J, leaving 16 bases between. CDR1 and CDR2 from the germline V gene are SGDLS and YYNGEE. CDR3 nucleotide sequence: TGTGCCAGCAGCCCCGGGGTAGGTGTCCCAGATACGCAGTATTTT. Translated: CASSPGVGVPDTQYF.